What follows are 10 T cell receptor beta chains derived from one specimen sequenced in a study of OX40 agonist ivuxolimab in advanced cancers. The library was obtained by the immunoSEQ multiplex PCR assay. TCRdb re-hosts the immuneACCESS table, in-frame sequences only. Its copies lack some clones; in the studies checked, an unresolved V gene accounts for under half of them, and the cause for the rest is not known. The sample data list tens of thousands of clones, and roughly nine tenths of these were observed just once. The top ten constitute about 1.3% of the sample. Sequencing used CD4+ or CD8+ T cells sorted from blood, obtained in a trial of the OX40 agonist ivuxolimab. The receptors shown here come from an adult with an advanced solid tumor such as melanoma, head and neck, liver or kidney cancer.

V and J are TRBV5-5 and TRBJ2-5, with 9 bases lining up with TRBD2. The CDR3 is 15 amino acids. Germline lookup yields CDR1 SGHKS and CDR2 YYEKEE (reference sequence). V lost 0 bases and J lost 7; bases outside the gene matches: 7. This chain's CDR3 is CASSLGGGRDVTQYF. The DNA of the CDR3 is TGTGCCAGCAGCTTGGGTGGCGGGAGGGACGTGACCCAGTACTTC.

This chain connects TRBV4-2 to TRBJ2-3, with no clear D. Per germline, CDR1 LGHNA and CDR2 YNFKEQ. The CDR3 spans 15 residues. Trimming stripped 1 base from V and 1 base from J, with 9 bases between. The CDR3 DNA sequence: TGTGCCAGCAGCCAAGTGTTAGCAGGCACAGATACGCAGTATTTT. This codes for CASSQVLAGTDTQYF.

This clone has just a few counts. V gene TRBV30 combines with J gene TRBJ1-3; D might be TRBD1 (6 bases). This CDR3 comprises 15 residues. Germline loops: CDR1 GTSNPN, CDR2 SVGIG (reference sequence). V dropped 3 bases and J dropped 3 bases, with 15 bases sitting between them. CDR3 region: CAWRNPGARGNTIYF. CDR3 in DNA: TGTGCCTGGAGAAACCCGGGGGCGCGTGGAAACACCATATATTTT.

A single count supports this clone. The CDR3, as DNA: TGTGCCAGCAGTTACACTGGGACAGGGAGCGGGAATGAGCAGTTCTTC. Its protein product is CASSYTGTGSGNEQFF. The chain couples TRBV6-6 to TRBJ2-1; 9 bases are a match to TRBD1. The CDR3 is made up of 16 amino acids. Germline CDR1 and CDR2: MNHNY and SVGAGI (reference sequence). After removal of 2 bases from V and 7 bases from J, the junction contained 9 bases not matched to a gene.

This chain connects TRBV9 to TRBJ1-3; D unresolved. The germline V and J ends were trimmed by 8 bases and 4 bases, with 13 bases remaining between them. The germline gives CDR1 SGDLS, CDR2 YYNGEE. This CDR3 spans 13 amino acids. The chain's CDR3 is CASWEIGGNTIYF. In DNA, the CDR3 is TGTGCCAGTTGGGAGATCGGGGGAAACACCATATATTTT.

The chain couples TRBV9 to TRBJ2-2; tentative D call: TRBD2 (5 bases). The length of the CDR3 is 13 residues. Germline V gene lookup returns CDR1 SGDLS and CDR2 YYNGEE. The V end was cut by 7 bases, the J end by 1 base, with 8 bases between. Here the CDR3 DNA reads TGTGCCAGCGGGAGCCGGAACACCGGGGAGCTGTTTTTT. The encoded protein is CASGSRNTGELFF.

The rearrangement links TRBV18 to TRBJ1-1; D perhaps matches TRBD1 (6 bases). The V gene's germline CDR1 is KGHSH and CDR2 LQKENI. V dropped 2 bases and J dropped 0 bases, with 10 bases sitting between them. The CDR3 has 15 residues. This chain's CDR3 is CASSPGQLMNTEAFF. The CDR3 region has the DNA TGTGCCAGCTCACCAGGACAGCTAATGAACACTGAAGCTTTCTTT.

The chain links TRBV2 to TRBJ1-5, with D unclear. The CDR3 length is 15 residues. The ends were cut back, 1 base at V and 0 bases at J, with 7 bases in the middle. Germline V gene lookup returns CDR1 SNHLY and CDR2 FYNNEI. CDR3 in amino acids: CASSEVGISNQPQHF. DNA of the CDR3: TGTGCCAGCAGTGAAGTAGGGATTAGCAATCAGCCCCAGCATTTT.

This clone is termed medium-sized. The genes are TRBV29-1 and TRBJ2-3; 7 bases are shared with TRBD1. Germline V gene lookup returns CDR1 SQVTM and CDR2 ANQGSEA. The CDR3 consists of 17 residues. V lost 6 bases to trimming and J lost 6 bases; unmatched junction nucleotides: 21. This CDR3 is CSVTKNLLTGTADTQYF. The CDR3 bases are TGCAGCGTAACCAAAAACCTTTTAACAGGGACAGCCGATACGCAGTATTTT.

The rearrangement joins TRBV15 to TRBJ1-1; possible D gene TRBD1, 6 bases. Trimming cost V 1 base and J 5 bases, with 11 bases left between them. This CDR3 region has 14 residues. Germline V gene lookup returns CDR1 LNHNV and CDR2 YYDKDF (reference sequence). The CDR3: CATSRVQGWTEAFF. The DNA of the CDR3 is TGTGCCACCAGCAGAGTACAGGGTTGGACTGAAGCTTTCTTT.